The TCR beta chain under discussion was sequenced for a study of T cell repertoires in cytomegalovirus infection. About the study: Selection of CMV epitopes for the study included recently identified HLA-C-restricted and well-studied HLA-B-restricted ones.

The CDR3 totals 17 residues. The germline gives CDR1 SQVTM, CDR2 ANQGSEA. Trimming removed 3 bases from V and 7 bases from J, with 27 bases in between. A single count supports this clonotype. Its matching antigen is unknown. TCRdb used MiXCR to reprocess the reads, holding one entry per CDR3 protein. Of 800,000 to 950,000 distinct CDR3 sequences in the sample, approximately 32% were seen once. The study's findings and limits: Dominating the ex vivo response were HLA-C-restricted CMV-specific TCR beta clonotypes.

The input for sequencing was cultured CD8+ T cells from PBMCs, taken from culture after CMV antigen stimulation. The receptor comes from a human donor in good health (CMV status not recorded). Some clones in this sample may be carry-over from other donors' samples. The chain uses TRBV29-1 and TRBJ1-2; D is unresolved. Here the CDR3 reads CSVEGRNQIPPLGGYTF. CDR3 DNA: TGCAGCGTTGAGGGCAGGAACCAAATTCCTCCGCTCGGTGGCTACACCTTC.